This TCR beta chain comes out of a study of CD8+CD57+ T cells in acquired aplastic anemia. Overall study findings and caveats: Significant differences in CD8+ Simpson's diversity were not observed between patients and controls.

This clonotype was counted ten times or more. What it binds is not known. This CDR3 region has 16 residues. Unmatched junction bases numbered 3, after V lost 1 base and J lost 2 bases. From germline, CDR1 is SGHVS and CDR2 FQNEAQ. All sequencing subjects had displayed CD8+CD57+ cell expansion on flow cytometry. Investigators profiled TCR beta VDJ and CDR3 from genomic DNA template. MiXCR, applied by TCRdb to the reads, yields one record per CDR3 protein. The table includes approximately 120,000 distinct CDR3 sequences, approximately 41% detected once. The clonotype was recovered from a human donor with aplastic anemia. Source material: sorted CD4+, CD8+, or CD8+CD57+ T cells (not recorded which) from PBMCs. The V gene is TRBV7-8, the J gene TRBJ2-7; 12 bases map to TRBD2. CDR3: CASSLGLAGVTYEQYV. The CDR3 DNA sequence: TGTGCCAGCAGCTTAGGACTAGCGGGAGTAACCTACGAGCAGTACGTC.